The clone carrying this TCR beta chain was detected a few times. The sample comes from a study of beta chain features in type 1 diabetes. Study summary: The number of sorted cells examined across all samples was 107,917,701.

The entirety of the isolated RNA underwent reverse transcription, so expressed TCRB transcripts were sequenced. Generated by immunoSEQ multiplex PCR, the TCRdb table keeps only in-frame clones and is missing some. The sample carries about 230,000 clones, 9.6% recorded once. V was shortened by 2 bases and J by 4 bases, with 18 bases between the two germline ends. Germline CDR1 reads MNHEY; CDR2 reads SVGAGI. This CDR3 is 16 amino acids long. The sample taken for sequencing was naive CD4+ T cells from blood. V and J are TRBV6-5 and TRBJ2-7, with a tentative D call TRBD2 (6 bases). This clonotype was sampled from a woman aged 18-29 years in good health. CDR3 amino acids: CASSYIRAGTLYEQYF. The CDR3 bases are TGTGCCAGCAGTTACATCCGGGCAGGGACTTTATACGAGCAGTACTTC.